This T cell receptor (beta chain) was captured by sequencing in a study of T cells in Graves' hyperthyroidism and ophthalmopathy. Germline loops: CDR1 MNHEY, CDR2 SVGEGT. V was clipped by 2 bases and J by 2 bases, with 12 bases between them. This CDR3 spans 15 amino acids. Worth noting for this clonotype: A single base separates this from a much larger clone, so it may be a read error. No conserved phenylalanine or tryptophan is present at the end of the CDR3, so a read error is the likely explanation.

What was amplified from RNA transcripts were TCR beta CDR3 regions. The HTBI primer set drove a first-round RT-PCR of the TCR CDR3. TCRdb analysed the multiplex PCR reads with MiXCR anew, one entry per CDR3 protein. The table includes more than 550,000 distinct CDR3 sequences, approximately 15% detected once. This chain connects TRBV6-2 or TRBV6-3 to TRBJ2-5, with D tentatively TRBD2 (7 bases). This receptor was identified in a man over 45 with Graves' hyperthyroidism. Sequenced input: blood. The CDR3 DNA follows: TGTGCCAGCAGTTACGTCGGGGGGCCGCAAGAGACCCAGTACCTC. Its protein product is CASSYVGGPQETQYL.